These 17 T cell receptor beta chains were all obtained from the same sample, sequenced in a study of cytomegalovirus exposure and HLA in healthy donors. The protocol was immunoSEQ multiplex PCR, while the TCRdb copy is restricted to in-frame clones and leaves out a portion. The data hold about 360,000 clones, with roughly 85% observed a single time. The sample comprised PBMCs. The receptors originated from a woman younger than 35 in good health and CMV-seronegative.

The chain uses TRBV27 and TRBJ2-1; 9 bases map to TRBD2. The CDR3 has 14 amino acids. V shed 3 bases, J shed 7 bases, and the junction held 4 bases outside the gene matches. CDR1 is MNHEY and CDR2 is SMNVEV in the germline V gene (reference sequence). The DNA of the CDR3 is TGTGCCAGCAGTTTGGGACTAGCAAGGAATGAGCAGTTCTTC. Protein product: CASSLGLARNEQFF.

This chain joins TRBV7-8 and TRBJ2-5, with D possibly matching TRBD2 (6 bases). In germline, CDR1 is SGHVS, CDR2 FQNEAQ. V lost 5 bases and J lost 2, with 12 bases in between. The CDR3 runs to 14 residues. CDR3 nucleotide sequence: TGTGCCAGCAGCCCGTGGGGGGTACAAGAGACCCAGTACTTC. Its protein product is CASSPWGVQETQYF. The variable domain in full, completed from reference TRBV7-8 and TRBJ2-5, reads GAGVSQSPRYKVAKRGQDVALRCDPISGHVSLFWYQQALGQGPEFLTYFQNEAQLDKSGLPSDRFFAERPEGSVSTLKIQRTQQEDSAVYLCASSPWGVQETQYFGPGTRLLVL.

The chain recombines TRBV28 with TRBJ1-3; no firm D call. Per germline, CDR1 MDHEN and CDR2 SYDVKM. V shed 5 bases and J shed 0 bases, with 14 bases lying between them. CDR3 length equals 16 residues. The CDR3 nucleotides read TGTGCCAGCAGTAAAGTGACACTCGTCTCTGGAAACACCATATATTTT. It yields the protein CASSKVTLVSGNTIYF.

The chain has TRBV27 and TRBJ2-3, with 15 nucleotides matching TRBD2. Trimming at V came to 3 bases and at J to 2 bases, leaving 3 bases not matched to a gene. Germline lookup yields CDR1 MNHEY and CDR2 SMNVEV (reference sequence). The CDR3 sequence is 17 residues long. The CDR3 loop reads CASSFGTSGRITDTQYF. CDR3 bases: TGTGCCAGCAGTTTCGGGACTAGCGGGAGGATCACAGATACGCAGTATTTT.

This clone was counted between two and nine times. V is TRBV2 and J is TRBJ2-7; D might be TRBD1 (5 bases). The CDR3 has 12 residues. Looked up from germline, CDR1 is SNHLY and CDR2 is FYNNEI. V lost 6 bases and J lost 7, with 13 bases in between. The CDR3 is CASSPDSGEQYF. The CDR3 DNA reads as TGTGCCAGCAGCCCCGACTCAGGGGAGCAGTACTTC.

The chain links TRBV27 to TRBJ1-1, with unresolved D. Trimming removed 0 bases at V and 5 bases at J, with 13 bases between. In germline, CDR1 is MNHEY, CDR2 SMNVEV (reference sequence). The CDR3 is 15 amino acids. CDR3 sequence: CASSLSRGPGTEAFF. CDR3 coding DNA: TGTGCCAGCAGTTTATCCCGGGGTCCGGGGACTGAAGCTTTCTTT.

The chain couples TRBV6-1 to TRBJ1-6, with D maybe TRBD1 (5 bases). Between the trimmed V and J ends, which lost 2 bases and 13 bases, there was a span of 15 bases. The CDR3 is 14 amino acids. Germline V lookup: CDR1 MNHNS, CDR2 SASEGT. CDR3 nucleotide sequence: TGTGCCAGCAGTGAAAGGACATTCAGTGCTCCCCTCCACTTT. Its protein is CASSERTFSAPLHF.

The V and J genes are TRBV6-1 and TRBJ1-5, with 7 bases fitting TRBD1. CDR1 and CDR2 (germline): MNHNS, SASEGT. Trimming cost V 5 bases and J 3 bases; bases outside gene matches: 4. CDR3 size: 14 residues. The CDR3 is CASSTTGTNQPQHF. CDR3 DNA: TGTGCCAGCAGTACGACAGGGACCAATCAGCCCCAGCATTTT.

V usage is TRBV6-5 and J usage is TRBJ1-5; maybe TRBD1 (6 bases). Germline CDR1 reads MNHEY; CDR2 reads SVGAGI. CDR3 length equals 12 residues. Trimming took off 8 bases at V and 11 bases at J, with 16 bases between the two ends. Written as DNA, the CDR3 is TGTGCCAGCCCCAGGGGAGCCAAGGCCCAGCATTTT. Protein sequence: CASPRGAKAQHF.

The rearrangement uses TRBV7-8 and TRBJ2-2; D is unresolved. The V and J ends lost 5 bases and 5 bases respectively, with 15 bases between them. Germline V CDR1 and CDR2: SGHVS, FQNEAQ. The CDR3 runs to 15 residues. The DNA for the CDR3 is TGTGCCAGCAGCCTGACTGACGGTTGGACCGGGGAGCTGTTTTTT. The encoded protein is CASSLTDGWTGELFF.

This chain's CDR3 is CASRVIDRGEKNTEAFF. CDR3 in DNA: TGTGCCAGCAGGGTTATCGACAGGGGGGAAAAGAACACTGAAGCTTTCTTT. The rearrangement joins TRBV5-4 to TRBJ1-1, with TRBD1 matching 9 bases. This CDR3 comprises 17 residues. V lost 5 bases, J lost 1 base, and 12 bases stayed unmatched. Germline V gene lookup returns CDR1 SGHNT and CDR2 YYREEE (reference sequence).

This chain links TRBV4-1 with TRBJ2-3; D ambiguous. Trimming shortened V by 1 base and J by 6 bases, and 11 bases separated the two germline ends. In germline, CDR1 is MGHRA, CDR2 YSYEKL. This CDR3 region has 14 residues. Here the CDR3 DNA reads TGCGCCAGCAGCCAAGGGCTCGGAGCGGATACGCAGTATTTT. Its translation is CASSQGLGADTQYF.

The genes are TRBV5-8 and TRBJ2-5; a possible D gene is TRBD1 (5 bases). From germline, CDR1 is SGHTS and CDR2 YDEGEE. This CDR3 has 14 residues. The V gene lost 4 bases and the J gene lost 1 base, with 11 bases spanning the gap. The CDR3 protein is CASSPDSPQETQYF. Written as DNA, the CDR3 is TGTGCCAGCAGCCCCGACAGCCCCCAAGAGACCCAGTACTTC.

The CDR3 sequence is CASSSLPGEITDTQYF. The CDR3 DNA sequence: TGTGCCAGCAGCTCACTCCCGGGAGAGATCACAGATACGCAGTATTTT. This chain joins TRBV11-2 and TRBJ2-3; TRBD2 might be the D (6 bases). Germline CDR1 is SGHAT and CDR2 is FQNNGV. V lost 4 bases and J lost 2, with 16 bases in between. CDR3 length: 16 amino acids.

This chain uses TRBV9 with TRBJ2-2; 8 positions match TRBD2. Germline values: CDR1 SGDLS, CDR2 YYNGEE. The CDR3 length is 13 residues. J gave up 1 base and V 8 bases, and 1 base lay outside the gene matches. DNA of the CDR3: TGTGCCAGTACTAGCGGGAACACCGGGGAGCTGTTTTTT. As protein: CASTSGNTGELFF.

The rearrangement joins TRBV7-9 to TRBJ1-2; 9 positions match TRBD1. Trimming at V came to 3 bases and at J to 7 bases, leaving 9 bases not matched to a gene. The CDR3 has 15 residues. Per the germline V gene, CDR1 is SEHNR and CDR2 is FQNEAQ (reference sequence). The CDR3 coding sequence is TGTGCCAGCAGCTTTACAGGGGGCATCGGTGGTGGCTACACCTTC. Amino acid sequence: CASSFTGGIGGGYTF. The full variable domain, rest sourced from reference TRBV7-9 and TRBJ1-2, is DTGVSQNPRHKITKRGQNVTFRCDPISEHNRLYWYRQTLGQGPEFLTYFQNEAQLEKSRLLSDRFSAERPKGSFSTLEIQRTEQGDSAMYLCASSFTGGIGGGYTFGSGTRLTVV.

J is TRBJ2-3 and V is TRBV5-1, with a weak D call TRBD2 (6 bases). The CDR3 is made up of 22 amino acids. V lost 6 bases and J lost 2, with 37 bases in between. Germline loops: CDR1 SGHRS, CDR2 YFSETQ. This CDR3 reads CASTQLAVFGRLESYNTDTQYF. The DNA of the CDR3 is TGCGCCAGCACCCAGCTGGCTGTTTTCGGGCGACTAGAGTCGTATAACACAGATACGCAGTATTTT.